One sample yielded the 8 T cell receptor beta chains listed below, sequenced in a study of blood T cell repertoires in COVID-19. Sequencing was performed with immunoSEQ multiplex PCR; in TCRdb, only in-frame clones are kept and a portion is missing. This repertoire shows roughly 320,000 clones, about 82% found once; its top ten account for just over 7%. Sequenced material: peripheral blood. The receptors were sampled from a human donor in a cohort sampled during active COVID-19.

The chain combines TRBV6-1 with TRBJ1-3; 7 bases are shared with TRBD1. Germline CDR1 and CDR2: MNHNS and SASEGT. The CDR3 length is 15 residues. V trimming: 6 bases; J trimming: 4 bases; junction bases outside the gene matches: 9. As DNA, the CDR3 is TGTGCCAGCAGCAACCCGGACAGGAGCGGAAACACCATATATTTT. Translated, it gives CASSNPDRSGNTIYF.

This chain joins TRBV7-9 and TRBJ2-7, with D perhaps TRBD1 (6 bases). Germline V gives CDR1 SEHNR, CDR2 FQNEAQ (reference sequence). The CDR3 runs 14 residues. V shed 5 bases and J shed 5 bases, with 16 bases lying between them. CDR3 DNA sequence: TGTGCCAGCAGCGAAAACAGGGATATCCACGAGCAGTACTTC. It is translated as CASSENRDIHEQYF.

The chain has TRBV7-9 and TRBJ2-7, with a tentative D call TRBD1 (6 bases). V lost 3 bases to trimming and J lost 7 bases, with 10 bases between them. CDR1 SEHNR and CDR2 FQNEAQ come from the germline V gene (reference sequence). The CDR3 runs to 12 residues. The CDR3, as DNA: TGTGCCAGCAGCTTTACAGGGTGGGAGCAGTACTTC. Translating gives CASSFTGWEQYF.

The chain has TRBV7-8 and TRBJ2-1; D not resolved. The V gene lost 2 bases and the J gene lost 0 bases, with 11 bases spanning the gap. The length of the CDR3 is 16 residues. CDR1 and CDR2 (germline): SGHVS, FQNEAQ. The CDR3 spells CASSLKKLSSYNEQFF. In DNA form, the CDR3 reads TGTGCCAGCAGCTTAAAAAAACTGAGCTCCTACAATGAGCAGTTCTTC.

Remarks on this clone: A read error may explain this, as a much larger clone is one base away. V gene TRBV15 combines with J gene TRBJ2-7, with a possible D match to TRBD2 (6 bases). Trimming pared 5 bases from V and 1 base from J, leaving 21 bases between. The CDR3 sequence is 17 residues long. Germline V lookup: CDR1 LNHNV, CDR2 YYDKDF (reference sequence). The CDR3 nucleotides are TGTGCCACCAGCGGGCCGAGAGAGCGGAGGGGATCCTACGAGCAGTACTTC. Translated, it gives CATSGPRERRGSYEQYF.

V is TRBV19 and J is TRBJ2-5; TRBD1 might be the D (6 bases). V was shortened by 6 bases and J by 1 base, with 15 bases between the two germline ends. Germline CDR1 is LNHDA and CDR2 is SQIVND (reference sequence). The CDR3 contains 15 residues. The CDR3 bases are TGTGCCAGTAGCCGAGGACAGCCGACCCAAGAGACCCAGTACTTC. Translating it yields CASSRGQPTQETQYF.

The chain's CDR3 is CASSSSANRDTQYF. The DNA for the CDR3 is TGTGCCAGCAGCTCTAGCGCCAATAGAGATACGCAGTATTTT. This chain connects TRBV6-5 to TRBJ2-3; maybe TRBD2 (6 bases). The CDR3 runs to 14 residues. Trimming removed 6 bases at V and 5 bases at J, with 15 bases between. Germline values: CDR1 MNHEY, CDR2 SVGAGI.

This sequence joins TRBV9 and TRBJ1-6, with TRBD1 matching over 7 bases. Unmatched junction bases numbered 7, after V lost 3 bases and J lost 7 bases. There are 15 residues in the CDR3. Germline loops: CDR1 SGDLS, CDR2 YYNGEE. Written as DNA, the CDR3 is TGTGCCAGCAGCGCTGGGACAGCTAGCAATTCACCCCTCCACTTT. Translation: CASSAGTASNSPLHF.